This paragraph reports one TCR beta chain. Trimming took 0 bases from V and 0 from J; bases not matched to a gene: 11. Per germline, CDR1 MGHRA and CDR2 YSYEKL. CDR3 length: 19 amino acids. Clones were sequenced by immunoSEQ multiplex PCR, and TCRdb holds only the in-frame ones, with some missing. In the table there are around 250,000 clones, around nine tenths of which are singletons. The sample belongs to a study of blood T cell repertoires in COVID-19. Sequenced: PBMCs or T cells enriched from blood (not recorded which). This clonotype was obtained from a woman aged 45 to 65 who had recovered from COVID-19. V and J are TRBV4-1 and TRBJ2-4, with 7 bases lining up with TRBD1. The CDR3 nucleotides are TGCGCCAGCAGCCAAGAAGGGGCAGGGGGTACTATAGCCAAAAACATTCAGTACTTC. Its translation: CASSQEGAGGTIAKNIQYF.